The sequence of this TCR beta chain was determined in a study of T cells in Graves' hyperthyroidism and ophthalmopathy. General observations from the study: Most clonotypes that expanded in the thyroid above 0.001 also showed up in blood. Ophthalmopathy was identified by the model a median about 6.4 months ahead of onset.

This clonotype occurred a few times. Its cognate antigen is unknown. This CDR3 contains 14 residues. CDR1 is ENHRY and CDR2 is SYGVKD in the germline V gene. The V end was cut by 6 bases, the J end by 12 bases, with 20 bases between. TCR beta CDR3 regions were amplified from RNA. First-round RT-PCR with HTBI primers amplified the TCR CDR3 region. Using its own MiXCR run on the multiplex PCR reads, TCRdb lists one record per CDR3 protein. Found here are 300,000 to 350,000 distinct CDR3 sequences, 21% of them singletons; the top ten hold about 50%. The chain employs TRBV10-3 and TRBJ1-4; a weak D match, TRBD1 (5 bases). The source of this sequence is a woman between 50 and 59 years old with Graves' hyperthyroidism. The sequenced sample was blood. The CDR3: CAIRDDSSKEQLFF. The CDR3, as DNA: TGTGCCATCAGAGATGACAGTTCGAAGGAACAACTGTTTTTT.